This TCR beta chain was identified during a study of control samples from healthy donors and cancer patients. V was pared by 0 bases and J by 7 bases, with 4 bases between. This CDR3 is 11 amino acids long. CDR1 SNHLY and CDR2 FYNNEI come from the germline V gene. The data were produced by immunoSEQ multiplex PCR, yet TCRdb's version contains in-frame clones alone and is incomplete. Of tens of thousands of clones in the sample, 70% to 90% are singletons; the top ten hold roughly 13%. This receptor was taken from a woman in her fifties or sixties with lung cancer. V usage is TRBV2 and J usage is TRBJ2-7; D remains unclear. The sequenced sample was PBMCs. As DNA, the CDR3 is TGTGCCAGCAGTGAAGCGGTAGAGCAGTACTTC. As protein: CASSEAVEQYF.